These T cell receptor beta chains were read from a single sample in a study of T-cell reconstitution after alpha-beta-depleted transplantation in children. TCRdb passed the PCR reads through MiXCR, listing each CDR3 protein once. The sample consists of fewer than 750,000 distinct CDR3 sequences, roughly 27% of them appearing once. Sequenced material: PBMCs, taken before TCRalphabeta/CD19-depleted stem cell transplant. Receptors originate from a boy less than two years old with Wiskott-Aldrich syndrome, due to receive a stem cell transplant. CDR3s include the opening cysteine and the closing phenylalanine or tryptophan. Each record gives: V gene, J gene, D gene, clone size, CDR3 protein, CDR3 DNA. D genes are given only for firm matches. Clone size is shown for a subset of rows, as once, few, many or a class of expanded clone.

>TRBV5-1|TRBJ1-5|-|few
CASSLGREGQPQHF
TGCGCCAGCAGCTTGGGAAGGGAGGGTCAGCCCCAGCATTTT
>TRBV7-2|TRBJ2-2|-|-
CASGRGETGELFF
TGTGCCAGCGGCAGAGGAGAAACCGGGGAGCTGTTTTTT
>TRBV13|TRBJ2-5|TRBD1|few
CASKGQGIRWETQYF
TGTGCCAGCAAGGGACAGGGAATACGGTGGGAGACCCAGTACTTC
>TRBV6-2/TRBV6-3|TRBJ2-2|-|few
CASSYPDHTGELFF
TGTGCCAGCAGTTACCCGGACCACACCGGGGAGCTGTTTTTT
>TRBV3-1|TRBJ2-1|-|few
CASSQEVGRPKFNEQFF
TGTGCCAGCAGCCAAGAGGTCGGGAGACCGAAGTTTAATGAGCAGTTCTTC
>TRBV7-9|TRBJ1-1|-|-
CASSQTVNPMNTEAFF
TGTGCCAGCAGCCAGACCGTAAATCCGATGAACACTGAAGCTTTCTTT
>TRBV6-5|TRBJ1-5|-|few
CASSHNQGLGLGNQPQHF
TGTGCCAGCAGTCACAATCAGGGACTCGGTTTGGGCAATCAGCCCCAGCATTTT
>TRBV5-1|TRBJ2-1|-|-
CASSLENPSYNEQFF
TGCGCCAGCAGCTTGGAGAACCCTTCCTACAATGAGCAGTTCTTC
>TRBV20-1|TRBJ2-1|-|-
CSARPHKWNEQFF
TGCAGTGCTAGGCCCCATAAGTGGAATGAGCAGTTCTTC
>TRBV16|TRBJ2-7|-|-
CASSPPGILAYEQYF
TGTGCCAGCAGCCCTCCGGGCATCCTAGCCTACGAGCAGTACTTC
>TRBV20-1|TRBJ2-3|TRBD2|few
CSAEGLADSTDTQYF
TGCAGTGCCGAGGGACTAGCGGATAGCACAGATACGCAGTATTTT
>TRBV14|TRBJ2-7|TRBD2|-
CASSPVPWTSGGYEQYF
TGTGCCAGCAGCCCGGTTCCCTGGACTAGCGGCGGCTACGAGCAGTACTTC
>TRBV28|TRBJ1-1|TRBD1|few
CASNPPGGNTEAFF
TGTGCCAGCAATCCCCCAGGGGGGAACACTGAAGCTTTCTTT
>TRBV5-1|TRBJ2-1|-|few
CASSLQRYNEQFF
TGCGCCAGCAGCTTACAGAGATACAATGAGCAGTTCTTC
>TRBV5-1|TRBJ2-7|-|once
CASSVTWSYEQYF
TGCGCCAGCAGCGTTACCTGGTCCTACGAGCAGTACTTC
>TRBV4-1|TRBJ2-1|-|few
CASSQQEGYNEQFF
TGCGCCAGCAGTCAACAAGAAGGATACAATGAGCAGTTCTTC
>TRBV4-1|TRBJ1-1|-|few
CASSQVVVAQNTEAFF
TGCGCCAGCAGCCAAGTGGTTGTGGCTCAGAACACTGAAGCTTTCTTT
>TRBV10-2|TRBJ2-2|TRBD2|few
CASRLLAGATGELFF
TGCGCCAGCAGGCTACTAGCGGGAGCCACCGGGGAGCTGTTTTTT
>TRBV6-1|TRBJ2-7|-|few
CASSVGHYEQYF
TGTGCCAGCAGTGTAGGCCACTACGAGCAGTACTTC
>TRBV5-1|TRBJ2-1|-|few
CASSFRINEQFF
TGCGCCAGCAGCTTCCGGATCAATGAGCAGTTCTTC
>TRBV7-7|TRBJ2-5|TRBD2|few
CASSRRLAGRLETQYF
TGTGCCAGCAGCCGACGACTAGCGGGCAGGCTGGAGACCCAGTACTTC
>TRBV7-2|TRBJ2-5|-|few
CASSFRGSRWLETQYF
TGTGCCAGCAGCTTTAGAGGGAGTAGGTGGTTGGAGACCCAGTACTTC
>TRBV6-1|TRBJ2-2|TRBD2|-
CASSERGGARTGELFF
TGTGCCAGCAGTGAACGGGGGGGCGCGAGAACCGGGGAGCTGTTTTTT
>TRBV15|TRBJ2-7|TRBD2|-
CATSRDQGSGRASSYEQYF
TGTGCCACCAGCAGAGATCAGGGTAGCGGGAGAGCGAGCTCCTACGAGCAGTACTTC
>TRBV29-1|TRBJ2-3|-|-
CSVEGDSSSTDTQYF
TGCAGCGTTGAAGGGGACTCCTCTAGCACAGATACGCAGTATTTT
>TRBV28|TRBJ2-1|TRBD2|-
CASSPGGGGTNEQFF
TGTGCCAGCTCGCCGGGGGGGGGCGGGACTAATGAGCAGTTCTTC
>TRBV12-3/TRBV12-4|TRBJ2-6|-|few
CASSFGGSGSGANVLTF
TGTGCCAGCAGTTTCGGGGGTTCGGGCTCTGGGGCCAACGTCCTGACTTTC
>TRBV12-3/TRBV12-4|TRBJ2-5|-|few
CASATSSQETQYF
TGTGCCAGTGCCACTAGTTCCCAGGAGACCCAGTACTTC
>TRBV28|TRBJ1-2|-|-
CASSLSAYGYTF
TGTGCCAGCAGTTTGTCCGCTTATGGCTACACCTTC
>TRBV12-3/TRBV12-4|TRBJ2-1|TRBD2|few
CASSLLAVTYNEQFF
TGTGCCAGCAGCCTACTAGCGGTAACATACAATGAGCAGTTCTTC
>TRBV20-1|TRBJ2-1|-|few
CSAREGTIFYNEQFF
TGCAGTGCTAGAGAAGGGACAATATTCTACAATGAGCAGTTCTTC
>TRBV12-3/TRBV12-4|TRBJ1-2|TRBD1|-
CASTPGQGRSYGYTF
TGTGCCAGCACCCCCGGACAGGGGAGGTCCTATGGCTACACCTTC
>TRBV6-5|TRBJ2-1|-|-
CASRSSAGSYNEQFF
TGTGCCAGCAGATCCTCCGCCGGGTCCTACAATGAGCAGTTCTTC
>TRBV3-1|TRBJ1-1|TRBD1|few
CASSVTGGTTEAFF
TGTGCCAGCAGCGTTACAGGGGGGACCACTGAAGCTTTCTTT
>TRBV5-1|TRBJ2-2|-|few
CASMPFGLGFRNTGELFF
TGCGCCAGCATGCCCTTTGGGTTAGGCTTCCGGAACACCGGGGAGCTGTTTTTT
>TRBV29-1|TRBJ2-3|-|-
CSVDRRGKDTQYF
TGCAGCGTTGATCGGAGGGGAAAAGATACGCAGTATTTT
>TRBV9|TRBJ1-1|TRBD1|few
CASSQTTGGGSAFF
TGTGCCAGCAGTCAAACGACAGGGGGCGGTTCGGCTTTCTTT
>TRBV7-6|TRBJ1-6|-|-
CASSLDGGTGSPLHF
TGTGCCAGCAGCTTAGATGGGGGAACTGGTTCACCCCTCCACTTT
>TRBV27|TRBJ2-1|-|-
CASSLLYSYNEQFF
TGTGCCAGCAGTTTATTGTATTCCTACAATGAGCAGTTCTTC
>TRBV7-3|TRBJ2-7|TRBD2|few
CASSQTSGNYEQYF
TGTGCCAGCAGCCAGACTAGCGGGAACTACGAGCAGTACTTC
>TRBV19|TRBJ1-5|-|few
CASTHTQEYQPQHF
TGTGCCAGCACCCACACTCAGGAATATCAGCCCCAGCATTTT
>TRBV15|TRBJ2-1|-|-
CATSRSWGMVGEQFF
TGTGCCACCAGCAGATCTTGGGGAATGGTAGGCGAGCAGTTCTTC
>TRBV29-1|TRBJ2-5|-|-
CSVDDAETQYF
TGCAGCGTTGACGACGCAGAGACCCAGTACTTC
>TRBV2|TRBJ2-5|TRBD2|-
CASGAGGARETQYF
TGTGCCAGCGGCGCGGGAGGCGCGAGAGAGACCCAGTACTTC
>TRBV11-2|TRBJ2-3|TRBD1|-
CASSFRRQGADTQYF
TGTGCCAGCAGCTTTCGGAGGCAGGGGGCAGATACGCAGTATTTT
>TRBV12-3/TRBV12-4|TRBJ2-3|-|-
CANAGETDTQYF
TGTGCCAACGCGGGTGAGACAGATACGCAGTATTTT
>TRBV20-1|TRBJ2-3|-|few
CSARYKGVADTQYF
TGCAGTGCTAGGTATAAGGGCGTTGCAGATACGCAGTATTTT
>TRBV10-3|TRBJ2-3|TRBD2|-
CAISESAGGLTDTQYF
TGTGCCATCAGTGAGTCGGCGGGAGGTCTCACAGATACGCAGTATTTT
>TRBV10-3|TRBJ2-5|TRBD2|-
CAISETSGRFETQYF
TGTGCCATCAGTGAGACTAGCGGGAGATTTGAGACCCAGTACTTC
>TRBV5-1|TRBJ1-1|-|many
CASSLGGATEAFF
TGTGCCAGCAGCTTAGGGGGGGCCACTGAAGCTTTCTTT
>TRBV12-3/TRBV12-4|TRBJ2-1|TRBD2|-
CASSFSGRVYEQFF
TGTGCCAGCAGTTTCAGCGGGAGAGTATATGAGCAGTTCTTC
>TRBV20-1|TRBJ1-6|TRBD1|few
CSVQGVVDSPLHF
TGCAGTGTCCAGGGGGTTGTAGATTCACCCCTCCACTTT
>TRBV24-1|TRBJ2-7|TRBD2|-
CATSVPPGTSGRLYEQYF
TGTGCCACCAGTGTCCCACCCGGGACTAGCGGGAGGCTCTACGAGCAGTACTTC
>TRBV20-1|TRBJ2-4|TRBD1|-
CSATRDSSSKNIQYF
TGCAGTGCAACCCGGGACAGCTCTAGCAAAAACATTCAGTACTTC